What follows are 4 T cell receptor beta chains derived from one specimen sequenced in a study of blood T cell repertoires in COVID-19 (dated by TCRdb to about 2020). The protocol used for the library was the immunoSEQ multiplex PCR assay. TCRdb took this table from immuneACCESS and kept in-frame rearrangements with V and J called. Such tables lack part of the clones; where checked against another copy, unresolved V genes explain under half of the gap, and the rest is unexplained. Counted in this sample were around 92,000 clones; roughly 84% of them appeared once. Approximately 12% of the sample is held by the ten biggest clonotypes. Sequenced: peripheral blood. The receptor set was obtained from an older woman in a cohort sampled during active or convalescent COVID-19.

V usage is TRBV3-1 (or the pseudogene TRBV3-2) and J usage is TRBJ2-1; tentatively, D is TRBD2 (6 bases). V was pared by 4 bases and J by 2 bases, with 24 bases between. The CDR3 contains 19 residues. The germline gives CDR1 LGHDT, CDR2 YNNKEL (reference sequence). The CDR3 loop is CASSRPPLLTGAPYNEQFF. CDR3 coding DNA: TGTGCCAGCAGCCGTCCCCCCCTGCTGACGGGAGCCCCCTACAATGAGCAGTTCTTC.

The rearrangement links TRBV10-3 to TRBJ2-1; the D is unclear. The CDR3 extends over 15 amino acids. The germline V gene has CDR1 ENHRY and CDR2 SYGVKD. Between the trimmed V and J ends, which lost 0 bases and 6 bases, there was a span of 12 bases. The DNA of the CDR3 is TGTGCCATCAGTGAGTCAGCTGCCCCGGTCAATGAGCAGTTCTTC. It codes for CAISESAAPVNEQFF.

This clone was seen once. The chain is built from TRBV6-5 and TRBJ2-1, with 10 bases aligning to TRBD2. The CDR3 totals 12 residues. Germline lookup yields CDR1 MNHEY and CDR2 SVGAGI. The ends lost 8 bases at V and 6 bases at J; junction bases unmatched: 1. DNA for the CDR3: TGTGCCAGCGAGCGGGGGGGCAATGAGCAGTTCTTC. Translation gives CASERGGNEQFF.

This chain links TRBV5-6 with TRBJ2-1, with 12 positions matching TRBD2. CDR3 length: 18 residues. The germline V gene has CDR1 SGHDT and CDR2 YYEEEE. J gave up 5 bases and V 0 bases, and 9 bases lay outside the gene matches. The CDR3 is CASSLGGLLAGGDNEQFF. The CDR3 bases are TGTGCCAGCAGCTTGGGGGGGCTACTAGCGGGAGGAGACAATGAGCAGTTCTTC.